Shown below are 30 T cell receptor beta chains from a single sample sequenced in a study of blood T cell repertoires in COVID-19. Sequencing was performed with immunoSEQ multiplex PCR; in TCRdb, only in-frame clones are kept and a portion is missing. The sample lists under 50,000 clones, about 89% seen once, with 15% to 19% in the top ten. Material for sequencing was peripheral blood. These receptors were collected from a man aged 65 to 79 with active COVID-19.

The chain has TRBV6-6 and TRBJ1-5, with 11 bases lining up with TRBD1. Germline V gives CDR1 MNHNY, CDR2 SVGAGI (reference sequence). This CDR3 contains 17 residues. V lost 5 bases to trimming and J lost 0 bases; unmatched junction nucleotides: 6. DNA of the CDR3: TGTGCCAGCAGTCCTCGGGACAGGGGGATTAGCAATCAGCCCCAGCATTTT. Translation: CASSPRDRGISNQPQHF.

The chain carries TRBV5-4 and TRBJ1-3; D gene ambiguous. The CDR3 totals 14 residues. Germline lookup yields CDR1 SGHNT and CDR2 YYREEE (reference sequence). V lost 4 bases and J 1 base, leaving 9 bases between the germline ends. CDR3 region: CASSPDFSGNTIYF. CDR3 nucleotides: TGTGCCAGCAGCCCGGACTTTTCTGGAAACACCATATATTTT.

The chain's CDR3 is CASSLEPRGLIYSEAFF. CDR3 coding DNA: TGTGCCAGCAGCTTGGAGCCCAGGGGGCTGATTTATTCTGAAGCTTTCTTT. The J gene is TRBJ1-1, the V gene TRBV5-5; 8 bases align to TRBD1. CDR1 and CDR2 (germline): SGHKS, YYEKEE (reference sequence). J gave up 6 bases and V 0 bases, and 13 bases lay outside the gene matches. This CDR3 spans 17 amino acids.

The chain uses TRBV10-3 and TRBJ2-1; 8 nucleotides match TRBD2. The CDR3 has 14 residues. CDR1 is ENHRY, CDR2 SYGVKD, per germline. The junction had 13 bases not matched to a gene; V was cut back by 8 bases and J by 10 bases. This CDR3 reads CAIGGGGPPWEQFF. In nucleotides, the CDR3 is TGTGCCATCGGGGGCGGGGGGCCACCTTGGGAGCAGTTCTTC.

The CDR3 sequence: CASTFGGSNNSPLHF. For the CDR3, the DNA is TGCGCCAGCACTTTCGGTGGTAGTAATAATTCACCCCTCCACTTT. The rearrangement uses TRBV10-2 and TRBJ1-6; D remains ambiguous. The CDR3 is 15 residues long. Germline values: CDR1 WSHSY, CDR2 SAAADI. The ends were cut back, 7 bases at V and 5 bases at J, with 15 bases in the middle.

V and J are TRBV28 and TRBJ2-1, with D possibly TRBD1 on 7 matching bases. The CDR3 sequence is 15 residues long. V shed 5 bases and J shed 4 bases, with 15 bases lying between them. Germline V gives CDR1 MDHEN, CDR2 SYDVKM. CDR3 nucleotides: TGTGCCAGCAGTCCAGGAGGGGGCGCTTACAATGAGCAGTTCTTC. Protein sequence: CASSPGGGAYNEQFF.

The V and J genes are TRBV3-1 (or the pseudogene TRBV3-2) and TRBJ1-2; tentative D call: TRBD1 (5 bases). The length of the CDR3 is 14 residues. In germline, CDR1 is LGHDT, CDR2 YNNKEL (reference sequence). The V and J ends lost 2 bases and 8 bases respectively, with 15 bases between them. Here the CDR3 DNA reads TGTGCCAGCAGCCAATTTGTTGGGGGAGGGGGCTACACCTTC. Translating it yields CASSQFVGGGGYTF.

This rearrangement joins TRBV25-1 to TRBJ2-1; a possible D gene is TRBD2 (5 bases). Germline assignment: CDR1 MGHDK and CDR2 SYGVNS. With 5 bases removed from V and 1 base from J, the gap between germline ends came to 15 bases. CDR3 length equals 16 residues. The CDR3 loop reads CASSPDSAASYNEQFF. CDR3 sequence (DNA): TGTGCCAGCAGTCCGGACTCCGCGGCATCCTACAATGAGCAGTTCTTC.

This clone showed up just once. The chain carries TRBV6-5 and TRBJ1-3; D possibly corresponds to TRBD1 (6 bases). The length of the CDR3 is 14 residues. Germline CDR1 reads MNHEY; CDR2 reads SVGAGI. Between the trimmed V and J ends, which lost 7 bases and 1 base, there was a span of 11 bases. CDR3 nucleotides: TGTGCCAGCACGGAAAGGGGGTCTGGAAACACCATATATTTT. Translating it yields CASTERGSGNTIYF.

The V call is TRBV5-4, the J call TRBJ2-2; TRBD2 aligns across 8 bases. The CDR3 consists of 16 residues. V was pared by 0 bases and J by 1 base, with 2 bases of the junction left unmatched. Germline V gene data show CDR1 as SGHNT and CDR2 as YYREEE (reference sequence). The CDR3 coding sequence is TGTGCCAGCAGCTTGGGCCTAGCGGGGAACACCGGGGAGCTGTTTTTT. This gives the protein CASSLGLAGNTGELFF.

The chain combines TRBV2 with TRBJ1-5; tentative D call: TRBD1 (5 bases). This CDR3 region has 15 residues. V was pared by 3 bases and J by 0 bases, with 9 bases between. CDR1 and CDR2 from the germline V gene are SNHLY and FYNNEI. The CDR3: CASSDEQVSNQPQHF. DNA of the CDR3: TGTGCCAGCAGTGATGAACAGGTTAGCAATCAGCCCCAGCATTTT.

This sequence joins TRBV9 and TRBJ2-4, with 14 bases matching TRBD2. The CDR3 is 21 amino acids. Germline values: CDR1 SGDLS, CDR2 YYNGEE. V gave up 5 bases and J gave up 2 bases; unmatched junction bases: 18. CDR3 bases: TGTGCCAGCAGTGACTCGTCCCCGGGACTAGCGGGGGTGAATTCCAAAAACATTCAGTACTTC. It is translated as CASSDSSPGLAGVNSKNIQYF.

The rearrangement joins TRBV18 to TRBJ1-4, with 9 bases lining up with TRBD1. Germline V lookup: CDR1 KGHSH, CDR2 LQKENI. Germline trimming cut 5 bases from V and 5 bases from J; bases unmatched to any gene: 9. This CDR3 contains 16 residues. CDR3 sequence: CASSSRVGTGNEKLFF. CDR3 in DNA: TGTGCCAGCTCATCGAGGGTAGGGACAGGGAATGAAAAACTGTTTTTT. The full variable domain, its missing parts supplied by reference TRBV18 and TRBJ1-4, is NAGVMQNPRHLVRRRGQEARLRCSPMKGHSHVYWYRQLPEEGLKFMVYLQKENIIDESGMPKERFSAEFPKEGPSILRIQQVVRGDSAAYFCASSSRVGTGNEKLFFGSGTQLSVL.

The sample holds a few counts of this clone. J is TRBJ2-7 and V is TRBV11-1; 8 bases are a match to TRBD1. Germline V CDR1 and CDR2: SGHAT, FQDESV (reference sequence). V gave up 5 bases and J gave up 2 bases; unmatched junction bases: 5. The CDR3 runs 14 residues. In DNA, the CDR3 is TGTGCCAGCAGCAGAGGACAGGGCGCCTACGAGCAGTACTTC. Encoded protein: CASSRGQGAYEQYF.

The J gene is TRBJ2-3, the V gene TRBV3-1 (or the pseudogene TRBV3-2); perhaps TRBD2 as D (5 bases). Trimming stripped 4 bases from V and 2 bases from J, with 16 bases between. The germline gives CDR1 LGHDT, CDR2 YNNKEL (reference sequence). The CDR3 runs to 16 residues. CDR3 region: CASSRRGAEHTDTQYF. In nucleotides, the CDR3 is TGTGCCAGCAGCCGGCGTGGAGCGGAACACACAGATACGCAGTATTTT.

Only one count was recorded for this clone. The chain employs TRBV5-1 and TRBJ1-2; the D is unclear. Trimming removed 0 bases from V and 2 bases from J, with 8 bases in between. The CDR3 runs to 14 residues. Germline CDR1 reads SGHRS; CDR2 reads YFSETQ. CDR3 nucleotides: TGCGCCAGCAGCTTGGAAGGGAGAAACTATGGCTACACCTTC. Translating it yields CASSLEGRNYGYTF.

The V and J genes are TRBV5-1 and TRBJ2-7; the D is unclear. Per germline, CDR1 SGHRS and CDR2 YFSETQ. The CDR3 contains 15 residues. V lost 1 base to trimming and J lost 1 base, with 12 bases between them. The CDR3 sequence: CASSLIPGPSYEQYF. CDR3 bases: TGCGCCAGCAGCTTGATCCCAGGTCCTTCCTACGAGCAGTACTTC.

V and J are TRBV19 and TRBJ2-1, with TRBD2 identical over 8 bases. The germline V gene has CDR1 LNHDA and CDR2 SQIVND (reference sequence). The CDR3 loop spans 17 amino acids. V dropped 4 bases and J dropped 5; count of bases not matched to a gene: 13. The CDR3 bases are TGTGCCAGTAGTACTCCTCCGGGACTAGGACTTCACAATGAGCAGTTCTTC. This sequence encodes CASSTPPGLGLHNEQFF.

A few counts support this clone. The CDR3 nucleotides are TGTGCCAGCAGCGTCCAGGCTACCACCGGGGAGCTGTTTTTT. Protein product: CASSVQATTGELFF. The chain couples TRBV7-2 to TRBJ2-2; D call uncertain. The V gene's germline CDR1 is SGHTA and CDR2 FQGNSA. V lost 5 bases and J lost 4, with 11 bases in between. The CDR3 contains 14 residues.

This chain joins TRBV11-1 and TRBJ2-6, with D possibly TRBD1 on 5 matching bases. In germline, CDR1 is SGHAT, CDR2 FQDESV (reference sequence). The CDR3 spans 16 residues. Deletions cut 3 bases from V and 0 bases from J, with 9 bases between. The CDR3 region has the DNA TGTGCCAGCAGCTTTGACAGTAGCTCTGGGGCCAACGTCCTGACTTTC. This gives the protein CASSFDSSSGANVLTF.

The chain joins TRBV21-1 to TRBJ2-3; TRBD1, as called in the table, went unchecked against the DNA. TRBV21-1 is deemed a pseudogene. This CDR3 comprises 14 residues. CDR3 in DNA: TGTGCCAGCAGTTGGGACAAGTGCACAGATACGCAGTATTTT. It specifies CASSWDKCTDTQYF.

This clone was seen only once. The chain is built from TRBV24-1 and TRBJ2-3; 7 positions match TRBD2. Germline V gene lookup returns CDR1 KGHDR and CDR2 SFDVKD. The CDR3 has 16 residues. Trimming cost V 0 bases and J 1 base; bases outside gene matches: 3. The CDR3 here is CATSDLARGCTDTQYF. As DNA, the CDR3 is TGTGCCACCAGTGATTTGGCGCGGGGGTGCACAGATACGCAGTATTTT.

The CDR3 reads CASSGGARETQYF. CDR3 nucleotide sequence: TGTGCCAGCAGCGGGGGGGCCCGGGAGACCCAGTACTTC. The V call is TRBV11-2, the J call TRBJ2-5; TRBD2 might be the D (7 bases). Looked up from germline, CDR1 is SGHAT and CDR2 is FQNNGV. The CDR3 extends over 13 amino acids. Trimming removed 5 bases at V and 5 bases at J, with 12 bases between. Drawing the rest from reference TRBV11-2 and TRBJ2-5, the complete variable domain is EAGVAQSPRYKIIEKRQSVAFWCNPISGHATLYWYQQILGQGPKLLIQFQNNGVVDDSQLPKDRFSAERLKGVDSTLKIQPAKLEDSAVYLCASSGGARETQYFGPGTRLLVL.

V and J are TRBV27 and TRBJ1-1; D uncertain. Germline CDR1 and CDR2: MNHEY and SMNVEV (reference sequence). V was cut by 3 bases and J by 0 bases, with 11 bases left in between. CDR3 length: 15 residues. For the CDR3, the DNA is TGTGCCAGCAGTTTTTGGCCGTTGATGAACACTGAAGCTTTCTTT. Its translation: CASSFWPLMNTEAFF.

This clone was counted between two and nine times. The chain recombines TRBV27 with TRBJ2-7; no clear D. Germline CDR1 and CDR2: MNHEY and SMNVEV (reference sequence). The CDR3 loop spans 10 amino acids. Trimming took 7 bases from V and 3 from J, leaving 4 bases between them. CDR3 nucleotides: TGTGCCAGCACCTACTACGAGCAGTACTTC. Its protein is CASTYYEQYF.

The chain recombines TRBV19 with TRBJ1-5; tentatively, D is TRBD1 (5 bases). This CDR3 comprises 15 residues. Germline V gene data show CDR1 as LNHDA and CDR2 as SQIVND (reference sequence). The germline V and J ends were trimmed by 6 bases and 1 base, with 13 bases remaining between them. The CDR3 here is CASSRGHLSNQPQHF. The CDR3 bases are TGTGCCAGTAGCCGAGGACATCTAAGCAATCAGCCCCAGCATTTT. The entire variable domain, with the rest obtained from reference TRBV19 and TRBJ1-5, is as follows: DGGITQSPKYLFRKEGQNVTLSCEQNLNHDAMYWYRQDPGQGLRLIYYSQIVNDFQKGDIAEGYSVSREKKESFPLTVTSAQKNPTAFYLCASSRGHLSNQPQHFGDGTRLSIL.

This clone appeared a few times. This chain links TRBV6-2 or TRBV6-3 with TRBJ1-2; no reliable D call. CDR3 size: 16 residues. Deletions cut 3 bases from V and 4 bases from J, with 18 bases between. The germline gives CDR1 MNHEY, CDR2 SVGEGT. In DNA, the CDR3 is TGTGCCAGCAGTTATCTACGGCCCCAGGAGGGCTATGGCTACACCTTC. Its translation: CASSYLRPQEGYGYTF.

The gene calls are TRBV9 and TRBJ2-2; D perhaps matches TRBD1 (6 bases). Per the germline V gene, CDR1 is SGDLS and CDR2 is YYNGEE. Between the trimmed V and J ends, which lost 0 bases and 4 bases, there was a span of 13 bases. CDR3 size: 16 residues. The CDR3, as DNA: TGTGCCAGCAGCGTAGCTAGCAGGGGACCCACCGGGGAGCTGTTTTTT. The encoded protein is CASSVASRGPTGELFF.

The chain uses TRBV10-2 and TRBJ2-7; a possible D gene is TRBD1 (5 bases). Trimming removed 3 bases from V and 3 bases from J, with 18 bases in between. CDR3 length: 16 residues. CDR1 and CDR2 (germline): WSHSY, SAAADI. CDR3 sequence: CASSEEGVLESYEQYF. The CDR3 DNA is TGCGCCAGCAGTGAAGAAGGGGTCCTAGAGAGCTACGAGCAGTACTTC.

V usage is TRBV9 and J usage is TRBJ2-5; possibly TRBD1 for D (5 bases). The CDR3 spans 15 residues. V was trimmed by 0 bases and J by 7 bases, leaving 16 bases between them. Germline V lookup: CDR1 SGDLS, CDR2 YYNGEE. As DNA, the CDR3 is TGTGCCAGCAGCGTAGCTACAGGAGTCGCGGTGACCCAGTACTTC. Translating it yields CASSVATGVAVTQYF.